One TCR beta chain is described in this entry. No antigen is known for it. TCRdb keeps only in-frame clones here, not all; method: immunoSEQ multiplex PCR. The sample includes 50,000 to 70,000 clones, roughly 92% seen only once; the top ten take approximately 20%. The sample comes from a study of T cells in localized non-small cell lung cancer. The germline CDR1 and CDR2 sequences are SGHRS and YFSETQ. The junction had 10 bases not matched to a gene; V was cut back by 3 bases and J by 0 bases. There are 17 residues in the CDR3. Study-level results: Increased T cell density in blood showed an association with longer overall survival. Only one tumor region went through sequencing, so heterogeneity may still be there. Adjacent uninvolved lung had the highest clonality, suggesting focused antigen responses. Of the top 100 tumor clones, median about 53 were in adjacent lung, 25 to 30 among its top 100.

The rearrangement links TRBV5-1 to TRBJ1-1, with 8 bases identical to TRBD1. This material consisted of peripheral blood, taken before any cancer treatment. The source of this sequence is a man aged 35-69 years with stage I lung adenocarcinoma. In nucleotides, the CDR3 is TGCGCCAGCAGCTCGGGACAGGCCTATATAATGAACACTGAAGCTTTCTTT. Protein sequence: CASSSGQAYIMNTEAFF. Drawing the rest from reference TRBV5-1 and TRBJ1-1, the complete variable domain is KAGVTQTPRYLIKTRGQQVTLSCSPISGHRSVSWYQQTPGQGLQFLFEYFSETQRNKGNFPGRFSGRQFSNSRSEMNVSTLELGDSALYLCASSSGQAYIMNTEAFFGQGTRLTVV.